The next 8 T cell receptor beta chains were all read from a single sample in a study of T cell repertoires in ileal Crohn's disease. Data came from immunoSEQ multiplex PCR; TCRdb stores just in-frame clones and leaves some out. Altogether some 15,000 clones are present, 65% to 85% being singletons, with the ten largest covering 6% to 6.5%. Sequences were obtained from ileal tissue. These TCRs come from an adult with Crohn's disease.

The genes are TRBV6-5 and TRBJ2-7; D may be TRBD2 (6 bases). CDR3 length equals 13 residues. Germline CDR1 is MNHEY and CDR2 is SVGAGI. V lost 7 bases to trimming and J lost 4 bases, with 14 bases between them. The CDR3 is CASTTGSGYEQYF. The CDR3 DNA sequence: TGTGCCAGCACCACCGGGAGCGGGTACGAGCAGTACTTC.

V and J are TRBV4-2 and TRBJ1-4, with D possibly matching TRBD1 (5 bases). The germline CDR1 and CDR2 sequences are LGHNA and YNFKEQ. Trimming left V 0 bases short and J 8 bases short, with 16 bases between. The CDR3 is 16 residues long. The CDR3 DNA reads TGTGCCAGCAGCCAAGAAGCCTCTTCGGGGGTGGAAAAACTGTTTTTT. Translation: CASSQEASSGVEKLFF.

By share, this clone ranks as medium-sized. This same CDR3 is encoded by further DNA sequences in the sample. The chain employs TRBV6-5 and TRBJ1-2; D gene unclear. CDR1 is MNHEY and CDR2 is SVGAGI in the germline V gene. V dropped 6 bases and J dropped 8 bases, with 16 bases sitting between them. There are 13 residues in the CDR3. CDR3 sequence: CASSLREGGGYTF. The CDR3 DNA sequence: TGTGCCAGCAGCCTACGCGAGGGTGGGGGCTACACCTTC.

The chain recombines TRBV2 with TRBJ2-3; D not certain. The germline CDR1 and CDR2 sequences are SNHLY and FYNNEI. V was trimmed by 3 bases and J by 9 bases, leaving 7 bases between them. The CDR3 has 11 amino acids. The CDR3, as DNA: TGTGCCAGCAGTGAGCTAGAAACGCAGTATTTT. Protein sequence: CASSELETQYF.

This chain connects TRBV5-4 to TRBJ2-7, with D unresolved. This CDR3 is 13 amino acids long. Per germline, CDR1 SGHNT and CDR2 YYREEE (reference sequence). Deletions cut 5 bases from V and 3 bases from J, with 12 bases between. DNA of the CDR3: TGTGCCAGCAGTTTCGACACGAACTACGAGCAGTACTTC. Translated: CASSFDTNYEQYF. Looking up the rest from reference TRBV5-4 and TRBJ2-7 gives the full variable domain: ETGVTQSPTHLIKTRGQQVTLRCSSQSGHNTVSWYQQALGQGPQFIFQYYREEENGRGNFPPRFSGLQFPNYSSELNVNALELDDSALYLCASSFDTNYEQYFGPGTRLTVT.

This CDR3 is CASSSSGRAVNSPLHF. The CDR3 DNA sequence: TGTGCCAGCAGCAGTAGCGGGCGCGCGGTCAATTCACCCCTCCACTTT. The V call is TRBV7-2, the J call TRBJ1-6; unclear D gene. V was pared by 5 bases and J by 7 bases, with 18 bases between. CDR1 SGHTA and CDR2 FQGNSA come from the germline V gene. The CDR3 contains 16 residues.

The chain couples TRBV9 to TRBJ2-1; 7 bases map to TRBD2. Germline assignment: CDR1 SGDLS and CDR2 YYNGEE. CDR3 size: 16 residues. V shed 0 bases, J shed 5 bases, and the junction held 8 bases outside the gene matches. CDR3 sequence: CASSVEGGRTDNEQFF. Here the CDR3 DNA reads TGTGCCAGCAGCGTAGAGGGCGGGAGAACCGACAATGAGCAGTTCTTC.

This rearrangement joins TRBV5-1 to TRBJ1-2, with D possibly TRBD1 on 6 matching bases. The CDR3 is made up of 15 amino acids. V was trimmed by 5 bases and J by 3 bases, leaving 17 bases between them. CDR1 is SGHRS, CDR2 YFSETQ, per germline. CDR3: CASRLTGGGDYGYTF. The CDR3 region has the DNA TGCGCCAGCAGATTGACAGGTGGTGGGGACTATGGCTACACCTTC.